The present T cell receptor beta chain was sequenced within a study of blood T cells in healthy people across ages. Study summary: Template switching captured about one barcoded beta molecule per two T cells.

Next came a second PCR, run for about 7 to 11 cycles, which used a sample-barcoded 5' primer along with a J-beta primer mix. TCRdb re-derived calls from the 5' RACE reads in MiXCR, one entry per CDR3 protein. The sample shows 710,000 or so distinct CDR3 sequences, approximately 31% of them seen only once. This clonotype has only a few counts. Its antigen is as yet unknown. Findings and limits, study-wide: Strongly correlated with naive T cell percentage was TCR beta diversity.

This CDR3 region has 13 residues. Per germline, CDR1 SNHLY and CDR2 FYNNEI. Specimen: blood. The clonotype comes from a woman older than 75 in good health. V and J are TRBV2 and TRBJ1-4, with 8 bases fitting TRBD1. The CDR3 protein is CAIQGVGGEKLFF. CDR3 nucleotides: TGTGCGATACAGGGGGTCGGTGGTGAAAAACTGTTTTTT.